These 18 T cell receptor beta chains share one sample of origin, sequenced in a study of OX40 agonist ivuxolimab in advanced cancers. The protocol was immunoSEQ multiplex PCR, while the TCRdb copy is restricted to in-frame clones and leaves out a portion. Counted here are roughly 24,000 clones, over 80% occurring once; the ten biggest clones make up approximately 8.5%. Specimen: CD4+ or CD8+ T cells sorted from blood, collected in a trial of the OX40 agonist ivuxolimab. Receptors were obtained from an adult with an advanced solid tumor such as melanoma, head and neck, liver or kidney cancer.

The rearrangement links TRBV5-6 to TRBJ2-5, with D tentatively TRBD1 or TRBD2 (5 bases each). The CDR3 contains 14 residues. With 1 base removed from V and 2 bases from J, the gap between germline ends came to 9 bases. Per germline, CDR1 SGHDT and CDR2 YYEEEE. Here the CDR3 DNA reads TGTGCCAGCAGCTTGCGGGGCCAGCAAGAGACCCAGTACTTC. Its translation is CASSLRGQQETQYF.

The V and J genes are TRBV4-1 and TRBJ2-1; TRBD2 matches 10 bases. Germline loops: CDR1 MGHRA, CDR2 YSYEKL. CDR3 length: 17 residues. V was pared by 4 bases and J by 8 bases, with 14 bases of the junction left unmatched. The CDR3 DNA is TGCGCCAGCAGCCCCCGAGGGAGCGGGGGGGCAACGGATGAGCAGTTCTTC. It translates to CASSPRGSGGATDEQFF.

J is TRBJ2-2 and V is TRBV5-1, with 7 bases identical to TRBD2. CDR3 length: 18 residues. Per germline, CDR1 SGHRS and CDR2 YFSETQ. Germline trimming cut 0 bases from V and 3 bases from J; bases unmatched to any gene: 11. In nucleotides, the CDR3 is TGCGCCAGCAGCTTGGCCTTAGGGGCGGGGGATTACACCGGGGAGCTGTTTTTT. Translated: CASSLALGAGDYTGELFF.

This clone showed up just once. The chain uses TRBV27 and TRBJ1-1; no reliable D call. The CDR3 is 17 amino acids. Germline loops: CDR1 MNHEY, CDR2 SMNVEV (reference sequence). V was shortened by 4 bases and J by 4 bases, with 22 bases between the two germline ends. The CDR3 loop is CASSSELEVRVGTEAFF. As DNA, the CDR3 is TGTGCCAGCAGTTCGGAGCTCGAGGTACGGGTAGGCACTGAAGCTTTCTTT.

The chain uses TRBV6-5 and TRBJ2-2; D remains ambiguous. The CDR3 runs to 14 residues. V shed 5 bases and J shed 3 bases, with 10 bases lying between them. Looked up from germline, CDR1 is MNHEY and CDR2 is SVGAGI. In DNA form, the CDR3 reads TGTGCCAGCAGTGACGTCGTCGACACCGGGGAGCTGTTTTTT. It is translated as CASSDVVDTGELFF.

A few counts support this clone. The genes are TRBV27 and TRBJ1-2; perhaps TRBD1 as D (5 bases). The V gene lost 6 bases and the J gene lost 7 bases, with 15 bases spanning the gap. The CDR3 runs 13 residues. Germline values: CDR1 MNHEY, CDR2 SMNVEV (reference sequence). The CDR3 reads CASRLGGGGGYTF. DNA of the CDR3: TGTGCCAGCAGGCTCGGGGGAGGAGGTGGCTACACCTTC.

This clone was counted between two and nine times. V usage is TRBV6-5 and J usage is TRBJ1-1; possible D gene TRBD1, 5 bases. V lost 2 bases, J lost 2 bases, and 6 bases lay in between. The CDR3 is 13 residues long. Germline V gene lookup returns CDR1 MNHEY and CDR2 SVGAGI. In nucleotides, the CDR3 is TGTGCCAGCAGTTACCGGGACAACACTGAAGCTTTCTTT. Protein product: CASSYRDNTEAFF.

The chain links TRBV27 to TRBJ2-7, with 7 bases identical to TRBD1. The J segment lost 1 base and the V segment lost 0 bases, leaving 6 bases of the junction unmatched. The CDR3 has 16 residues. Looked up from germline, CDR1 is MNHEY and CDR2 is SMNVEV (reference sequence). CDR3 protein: CASSLSRGTVSYEQYF. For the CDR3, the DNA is TGTGCCAGCAGTTTATCGAGGGGGACAGTTTCCTACGAGCAGTACTTC.

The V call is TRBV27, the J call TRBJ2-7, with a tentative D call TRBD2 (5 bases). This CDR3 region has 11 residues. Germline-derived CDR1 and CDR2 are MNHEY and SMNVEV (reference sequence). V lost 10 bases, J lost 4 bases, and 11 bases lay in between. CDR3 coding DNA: TGTGCCACCGCGGGTACGTACGAGCAGTACTTC. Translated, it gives CATAGTYEQYF.

CDR3 nucleotides: TGCGCCAGCACGGACGGCTACGAGCAGTACTTC. As protein: CASTDGYEQYF. This chain joins TRBV5-1 and TRBJ2-7; the D is unclear. V lost 6 bases to trimming and J lost 3 bases, with 7 bases between them. CDR1 and CDR2 from the germline V gene are SGHRS and YFSETQ. This CDR3 has 11 amino acids. Full variable domain (outside the CDR3, taken from reference TRBV5-1 and TRBJ2-7): KAGVTQTPRYLIKTRGQQVTLSCSPISGHRSVSWYQQTPGQGLQFLFEYFSETQRNKGNFPGRFSGRQFSNSRSEMNVSTLELGDSALYLCASTDGYEQYFGPGTRLTVT.

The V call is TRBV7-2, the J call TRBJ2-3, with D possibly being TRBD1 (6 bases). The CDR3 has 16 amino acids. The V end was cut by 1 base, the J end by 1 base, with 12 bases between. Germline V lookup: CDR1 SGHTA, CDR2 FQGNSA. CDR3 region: CASSLVGPGGTDTQYF. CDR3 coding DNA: TGTGCCAGCAGCTTAGTAGGGCCAGGGGGCACAGATACGCAGTATTTT.

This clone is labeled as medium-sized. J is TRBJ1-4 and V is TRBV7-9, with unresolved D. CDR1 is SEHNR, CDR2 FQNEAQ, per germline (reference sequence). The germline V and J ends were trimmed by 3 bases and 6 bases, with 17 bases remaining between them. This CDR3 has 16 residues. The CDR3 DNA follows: TGTGCCAGCAGCTTTACGGCTAGGGTGTTGGATGAAAAACTGTTTTTT. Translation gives CASSFTARVLDEKLFF. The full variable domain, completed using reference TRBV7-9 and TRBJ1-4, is DTGVSQNPRHKITKRGQNVTFRCDPISEHNRLYWYRQTLGQGPEFLTYFQNEAQLEKSRLLSDRFSAERPKGSFSTLEIQRTEQGDSAMYLCASSFTARVLDEKLFFGSGTQLSVL.

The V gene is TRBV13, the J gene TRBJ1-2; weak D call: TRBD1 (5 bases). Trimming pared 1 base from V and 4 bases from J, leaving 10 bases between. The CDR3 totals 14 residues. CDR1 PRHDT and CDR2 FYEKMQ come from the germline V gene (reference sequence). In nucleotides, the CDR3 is TGTGCCAGCAGCTTAGTGGCAGGGTCCTATGGCTACACCTTC. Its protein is CASSLVAGSYGYTF.

CDR3 nucleotide sequence: TGTGCCAGCAGCTTAGCGCCCGACGAGCAGTACTTC. As protein: CASSLAPDEQYF. V and J are TRBV7-2 and TRBJ2-7; D is unresolved. The V end was cut by 0 bases, the J end by 5 bases, with 5 bases between. This CDR3 is built from 12 residues. The V gene's germline CDR1 is SGHTA and CDR2 FQGNSA.

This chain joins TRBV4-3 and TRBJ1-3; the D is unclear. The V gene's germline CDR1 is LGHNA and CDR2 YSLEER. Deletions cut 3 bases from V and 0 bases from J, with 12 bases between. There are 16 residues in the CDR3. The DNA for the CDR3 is TGCGCCAGCAGCCACTCAGACGGACCCTCTGGAAACACCATATATTTT. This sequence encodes CASSHSDGPSGNTIYF.

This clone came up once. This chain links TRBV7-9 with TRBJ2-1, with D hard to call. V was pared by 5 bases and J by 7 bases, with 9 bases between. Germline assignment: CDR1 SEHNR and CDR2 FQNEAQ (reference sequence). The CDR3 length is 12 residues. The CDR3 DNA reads TGTGCCAGCAGCGAGAAGGGTAATGAGCAGTTCTTC. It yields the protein CASSEKGNEQFF.

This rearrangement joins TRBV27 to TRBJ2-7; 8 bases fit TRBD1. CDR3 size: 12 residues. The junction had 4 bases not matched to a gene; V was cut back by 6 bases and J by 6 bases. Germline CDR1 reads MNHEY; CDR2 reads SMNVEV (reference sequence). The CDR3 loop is CASSLQGGEQYF. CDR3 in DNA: TGTGCCAGCAGCCTACAGGGGGGCGAGCAGTACTTC.

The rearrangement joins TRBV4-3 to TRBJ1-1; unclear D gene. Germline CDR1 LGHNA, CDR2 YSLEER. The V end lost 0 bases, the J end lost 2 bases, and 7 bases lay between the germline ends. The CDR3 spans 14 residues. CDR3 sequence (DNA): TGCGCCAGCAGCCAAGAAGGCGGAAACACTGAAGCTTTCTTT. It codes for CASSQEGGNTEAFF.